This TCR beta chain was found in a study of identical twins. TCRdb re-called the 5' RACE reads through MiXCR, storing one row per CDR3 protein. The sample consists of approximately 670,000 distinct CDR3 sequences, over 5% of them appearing once. This clonotype occurred many times. A junction boundary mismatches the germline segment, possibly from a read error. The CDR3 spans 11 residues. Germline loops: CDR1 SGHRS, CDR2 YFSETQ. The clonotype originates from a man younger than 35 in good health. V and J are TRBV5-1 and TRBJ2-7; unclear D gene. The sample was naive T cells sorted from blood. The chain's CDR3 is CASSLGGEQYF. The CDR3 coding sequence is TGTGCCAGCAGCTTAGGCGGCGAGCAGTACTTC. The full variable domain, completed using reference TRBV5-1 and TRBJ2-7, is KAGVTQTPRYLIKTRGQQVTLSCSPISGHRSVSWYQQTPGQGLQFLFEYFSETQRNKGNFPGRFSGRQFSNSRSEMNVSTLELGDSALYLCASSLGGEQYFGPGTRLTVT.